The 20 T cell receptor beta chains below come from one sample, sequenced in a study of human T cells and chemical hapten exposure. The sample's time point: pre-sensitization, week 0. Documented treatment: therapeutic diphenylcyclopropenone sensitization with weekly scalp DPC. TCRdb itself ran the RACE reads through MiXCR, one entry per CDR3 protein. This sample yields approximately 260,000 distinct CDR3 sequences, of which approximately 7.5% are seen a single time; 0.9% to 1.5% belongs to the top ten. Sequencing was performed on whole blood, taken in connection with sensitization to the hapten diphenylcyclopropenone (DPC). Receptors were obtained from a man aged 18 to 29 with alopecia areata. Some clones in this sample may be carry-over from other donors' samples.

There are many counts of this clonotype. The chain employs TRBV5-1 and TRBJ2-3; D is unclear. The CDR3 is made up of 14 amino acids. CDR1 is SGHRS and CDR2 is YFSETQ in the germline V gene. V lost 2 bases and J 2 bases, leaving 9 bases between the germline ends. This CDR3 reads CASSFSYFTDTQYF. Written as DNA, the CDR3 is TGCGCCAGCAGCTTCTCTTACTTCACAGATACGCAGTATTTT.

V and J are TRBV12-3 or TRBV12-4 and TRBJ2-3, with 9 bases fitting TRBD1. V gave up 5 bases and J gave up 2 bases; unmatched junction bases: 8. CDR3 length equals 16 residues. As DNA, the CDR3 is TGTGCCAGCAGTCCGGGACAGGGAACTCTCACAGATACGCAGTATTTT. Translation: CASSPGQGTLTDTQYF.

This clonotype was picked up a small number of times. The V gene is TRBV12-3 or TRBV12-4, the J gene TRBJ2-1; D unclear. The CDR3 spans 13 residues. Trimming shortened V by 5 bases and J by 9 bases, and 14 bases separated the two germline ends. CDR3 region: CASSPWLDGEQFF. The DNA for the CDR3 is TGTGCCAGCAGTCCCTGGCTGGATGGTGAGCAGTTCTTC.

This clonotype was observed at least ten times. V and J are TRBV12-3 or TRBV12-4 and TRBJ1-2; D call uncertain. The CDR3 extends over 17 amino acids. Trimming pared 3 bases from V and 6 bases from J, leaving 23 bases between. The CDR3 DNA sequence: TGTGCCAGCAGTTTTGTGGGAAATCGAGGCGCCGGGGATGGCTACACCTTC. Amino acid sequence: CASSFVGNRGAGDGYTF.

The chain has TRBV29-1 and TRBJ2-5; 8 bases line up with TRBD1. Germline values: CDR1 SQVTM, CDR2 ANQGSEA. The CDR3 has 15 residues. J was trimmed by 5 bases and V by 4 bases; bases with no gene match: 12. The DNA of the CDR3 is TGCAGCGTTGGAGACAGGGGCGTTTTAGGGGAGACCCAGTACTTC. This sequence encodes CSVGDRGVLGETQYF.

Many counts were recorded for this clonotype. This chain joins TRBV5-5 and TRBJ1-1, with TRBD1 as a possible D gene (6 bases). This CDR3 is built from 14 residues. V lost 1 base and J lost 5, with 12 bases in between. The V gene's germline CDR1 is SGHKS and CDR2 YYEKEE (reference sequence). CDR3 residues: CASSLTGFRTEAFF. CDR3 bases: TGTGCCAGCAGCTTGACAGGGTTTCGGACTGAAGCTTTCTTT.

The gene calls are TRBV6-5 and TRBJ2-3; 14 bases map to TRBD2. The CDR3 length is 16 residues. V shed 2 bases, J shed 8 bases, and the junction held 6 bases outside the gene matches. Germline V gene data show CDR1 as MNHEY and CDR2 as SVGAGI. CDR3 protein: CASSYGTSGGRATQYF. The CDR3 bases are TGTGCCAGCAGTTACGGGACTAGCGGGGGCCGTGCTACGCAGTATTTT.

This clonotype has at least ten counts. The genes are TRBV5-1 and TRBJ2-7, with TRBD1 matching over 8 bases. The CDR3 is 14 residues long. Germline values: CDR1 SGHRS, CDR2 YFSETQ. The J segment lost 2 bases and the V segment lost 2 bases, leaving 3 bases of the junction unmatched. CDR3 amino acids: CASSFGQGPYEQYV. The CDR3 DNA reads TGCGCCAGCAGCTTCGGACAGGGTCCCTACGAGCAGTACGTC.

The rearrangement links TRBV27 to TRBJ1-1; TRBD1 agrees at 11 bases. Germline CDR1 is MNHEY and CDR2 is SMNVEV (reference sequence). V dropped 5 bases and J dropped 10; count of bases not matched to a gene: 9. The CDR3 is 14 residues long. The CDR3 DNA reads TGTGCCAGCAGTGCTTACGGGACAGGGGGTGGAGCTTTCTTT. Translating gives CASSAYGTGGGAFF.

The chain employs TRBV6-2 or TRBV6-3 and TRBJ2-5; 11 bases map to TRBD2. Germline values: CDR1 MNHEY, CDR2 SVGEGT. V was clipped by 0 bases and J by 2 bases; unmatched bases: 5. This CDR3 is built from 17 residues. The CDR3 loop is CASSYSATSGAQETQYF. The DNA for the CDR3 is TGTGCCAGCAGTTACTCGGCGACTAGCGGGGCACAAGAGACCCAGTACTTC.

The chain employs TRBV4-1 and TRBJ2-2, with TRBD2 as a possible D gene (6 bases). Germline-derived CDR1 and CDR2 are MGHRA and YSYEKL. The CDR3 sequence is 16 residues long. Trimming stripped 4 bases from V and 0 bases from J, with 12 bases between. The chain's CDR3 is CASSPRGVANTGELFF. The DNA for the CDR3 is TGCGCCAGCAGCCCTCGCGGGGTCGCGAACACCGGGGAGCTGTTTTTT.

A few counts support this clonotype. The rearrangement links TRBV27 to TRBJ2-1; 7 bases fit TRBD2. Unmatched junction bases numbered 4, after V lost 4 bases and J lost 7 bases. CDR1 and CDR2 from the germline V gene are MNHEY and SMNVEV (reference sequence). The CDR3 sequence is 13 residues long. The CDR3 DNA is TGTGCCAGCAGTTATGGGACTATAAATGAGCAGTTCTTC. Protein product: CASSYGTINEQFF.

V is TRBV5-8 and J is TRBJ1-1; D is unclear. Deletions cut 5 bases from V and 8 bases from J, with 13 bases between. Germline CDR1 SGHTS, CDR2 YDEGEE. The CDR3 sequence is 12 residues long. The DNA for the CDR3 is TGTGCCAGCAGGGCGCCAGGCGGAGAAGCTTTCTTT. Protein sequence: CASRAPGGEAFF.

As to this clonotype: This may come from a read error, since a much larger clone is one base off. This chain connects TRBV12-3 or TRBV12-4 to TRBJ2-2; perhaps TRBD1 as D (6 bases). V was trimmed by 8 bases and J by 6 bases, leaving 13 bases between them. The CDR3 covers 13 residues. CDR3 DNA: TGTGCCAGCGGTTCAGGGGTGGCCGGGGAGCTGTTTTTT. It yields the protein CASGSGVAGELFF.

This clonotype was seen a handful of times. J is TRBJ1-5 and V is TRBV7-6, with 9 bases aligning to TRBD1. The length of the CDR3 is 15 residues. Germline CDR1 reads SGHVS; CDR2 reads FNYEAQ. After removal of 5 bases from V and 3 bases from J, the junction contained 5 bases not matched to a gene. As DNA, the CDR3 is TGTGCCAGCAGCATGACAGGGGGGGCCAATCAGCCCCAGCATTTT. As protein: CASSMTGGANQPQHF.

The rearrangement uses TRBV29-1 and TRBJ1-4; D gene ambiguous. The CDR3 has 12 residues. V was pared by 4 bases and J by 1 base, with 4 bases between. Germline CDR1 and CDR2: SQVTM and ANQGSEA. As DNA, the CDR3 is TGCAGCGTTGCAATAACTAATGAAAAACTGTTTTTT. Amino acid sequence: CSVAITNEKLFF.

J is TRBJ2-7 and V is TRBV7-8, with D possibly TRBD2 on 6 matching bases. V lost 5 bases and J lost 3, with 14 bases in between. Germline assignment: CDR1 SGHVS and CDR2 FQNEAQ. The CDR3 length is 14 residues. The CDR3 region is CASSTRTGLYEQYF. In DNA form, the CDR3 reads TGTGCCAGCAGCACACGAACGGGACTCTACGAGCAGTACTTC.

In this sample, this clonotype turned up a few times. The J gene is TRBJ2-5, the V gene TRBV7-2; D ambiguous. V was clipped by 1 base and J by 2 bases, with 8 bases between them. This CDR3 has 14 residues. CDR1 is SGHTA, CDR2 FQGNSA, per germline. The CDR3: CASSLGPEQETQYF. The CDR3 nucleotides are TGTGCCAGCAGCTTAGGTCCAGAGCAAGAGACCCAGTACTTC.

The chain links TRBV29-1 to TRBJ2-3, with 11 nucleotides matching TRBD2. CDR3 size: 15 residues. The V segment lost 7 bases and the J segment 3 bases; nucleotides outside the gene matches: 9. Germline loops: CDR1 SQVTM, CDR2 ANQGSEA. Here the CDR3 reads CSAKGTSGRTDTQYF. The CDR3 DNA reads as TGCAGCGCTAAAGGGACTAGCGGACGGACAGATACGCAGTATTTT.

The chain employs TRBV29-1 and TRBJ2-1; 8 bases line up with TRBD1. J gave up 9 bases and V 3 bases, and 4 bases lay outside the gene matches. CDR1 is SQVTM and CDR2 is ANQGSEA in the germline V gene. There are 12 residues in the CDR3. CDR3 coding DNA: TGCAGCGTTGATCGGACAGGGATTGAGCAGTTCTTC. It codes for CSVDRTGIEQFF.